A selection of T cell receptor beta chains follows, all from one sample in a study of blood T cell repertoires in COVID-19. Some clones are missing from TCRdb's copy, which holds only in-frame ones; the method was immunoSEQ multiplex PCR. The sample records 55,000 to 90,000 clones, more than 85% being singletons. Sequenced: peripheral blood. Receptors originate from a human donor with active COVID-19. The donor label of this sample is uncertain. The CDR3 runs from the conserved cysteine through the conserved F or W. Fields, in order: CDR3 protein, CDR3 DNA, J gene, clone size, D gene, V gene. D genes are given only for firm matches. Rows may omit the clone size; those that give it use once, few, many or a size class.

CARPGTGVCEQYF	TGTGCCAGACCCGGGACAGGGGTTTGCGAGCAGTACTTC	TRBJ2-7	.	TRBD1	TRBV12-3/TRBV12-4
CATSERQGNQPQHF	TGTGCCACCAGTGAAAGGCAGGGCAATCAGCCCCAGCATTTT	TRBJ1-5	.	.	TRBV24-1
CASSESGEQFF	TGTGCCAGCAGCGAATCCGGGGAGCAGTTCTTC	TRBJ2-1	.	.	TRBV13
CASSQDRMSADTQYF	TGTGCCAGCAGCCAAGACAGGATGAGCGCAGATACGCAGTATTTT	TRBJ2-3	.	.	TRBV7-9
CASSGGRQRLYGYTF	TGTGCCAGCAGTGGGGGTAGACAGCGCCTTTATGGCTACACCTTC	TRBJ1-2	.	.	TRBV2
CASSTPDRGKTQYF	TGTGCCAGCAGTACACCGGACAGGGGAAAGACCCAGTACTTC	TRBJ2-5	.	TRBD1	TRBV28
CASSGGLRGTNEKLFF	TGTGCCAGCAGCGGGGGACTTCGGGGAACTAATGAAAAACTGTTTTTT	TRBJ1-4	once	.	TRBV9
CASSLRGQDNSPLHF	TGTGCCAGCAGCTTACGGGGACAGGATAATTCACCCCTCCACTTT	TRBJ1-6	.	TRBD1	TRBV7-2
CASSLSGGPGDTQYF	TGTGCCAGTAGCCTCTCGGGAGGCCCAGGAGATACGCAGTATTTT	TRBJ2-3	.	TRBD2	TRBV19
CATSSTGNNQPQHF	TGTGCCACCAGCTCGACAGGGAACAATCAGCCCCAGCATTTT	TRBJ1-5	once	TRBD1	TRBV15
CASSFFSSYEQYF	TGTGCCAGCAGCTTCTTTTCCTCCTACGAGCAGTACTTC	TRBJ2-7	.	.	TRBV7-9
CASSTYSTDTQYF	TGTGCCAGCTCAACCTATAGCACAGATACGCAGTATTTT	TRBJ2-3	.	.	TRBV18
CASGRDQDFGAFF	TGTGCTAGTGGCCGTGATCAGGATTTCGGAGCTTTCTTT	TRBJ1-1	.	.	TRBV12-5
CASSLGLAGVSETQYF	TGTGCCAGCAGCCTTGGACTAGCGGGAGTTAGTGAGACCCAGTACTTC	TRBJ2-5	.	TRBD2	TRBV5-4
CASSYGTGNTEAFF	TGTGCCAGCAGTTACGGGACAGGCAACACTGAAGCTTTCTTT	TRBJ1-1	once	TRBD1	TRBV6-6
CASSEGVQGMDTQYF	TGTGCCAGCAGTGAAGGAGTCCAGGGGATGGATACGCAGTATTTT	TRBJ2-3	.	.	TRBV25-1
CASSSGQGAREKLFF	TGCGCCAGCAGCTCCGGACAGGGGGCGCGAGAAAAACTGTTTTTT	TRBJ1-4	many	TRBD1	TRBV5-1
CASSLLREGGNEQFF	TGTGCCAGCAGCCTGCTCCGGGAGGGGGGCAATGAGCAGTTCTTC	TRBJ2-1	.	TRBD2	TRBV7-3
CASSPGTGDNTIYF	TGTGCCAGCAGCCCCGGGACAGGGGACAACACCATATATTTT	TRBJ1-3	.	TRBD1	TRBV6-5
CASSRSGGHREYTF	TGTGCCAGCAGCCGAAGCGGGGGTCATAGGGAGTACACCTTC	TRBJ1-2	.	.	TRBV25-1
CASSIGVGRGNQETQYF	TGTGCCAGTAGTATAGGAGTAGGCAGGGGGAACCAAGAGACCCAGTACTTC	TRBJ2-5	once	TRBD1	TRBV19
CASSEPRDLPRTSYGYTF	TGTGCCAGCAGTGAGCCCCGGGATCTCCCCCGAACTAGCTATGGCTACACCTTC	TRBJ1-2	.	.	TRBV2
CASSYRTGDGNTDTQYF	TGTGCCAGCAGTTACAGGACAGGGGACGGTAACACAGATACGCAGTATTTT	TRBJ2-3	once	TRBD1	TRBV6-2/TRBV6-3
CASSLGTGGRHEQFF	TGTGCCAGCAGCCTAGGGACAGGGGGTCGGCATGAGCAGTTCTTC	TRBJ2-1	.	TRBD1	TRBV3-1/TRBV3-2
CASSVGGSGAGSDTQYF	TGTGCCAGCAGCGTAGGCGGGTCGGGAGCGGGTTCAGATACGCAGTATTTT	TRBJ2-3	.	.	TRBV9